The present T cell receptor beta chain was sequenced within a study of T cell changes during pregnancy in multiple sclerosis. Libraries were prepared by immunoSEQ multiplex PCR; TCRdb keeps only in-frame clonotypes and omits some of them. The sample gives around 84,000 clones, 94% of which show up once; around 0.91% is in the top ten. The input for sequencing was peripheral blood, taken in the second trimester of pregnancy. The origin of this receptor is a female donor in good health, enrolled as a control in a pregnancy study.

The CDR3 DNA reads TGTGCCAGCAGCTTATATGGCGCAGGGGCCAATTCACCCCTCCACTTT. Its translation is CASSLYGAGANSPLHF. The rearrangement uses TRBV7-9 and TRBJ1-6, with D perhaps matching TRBD1 (6 bases). Trimming pared 2 bases from V and 7 bases from J, leaving 15 bases between. CDR1 is SEHNR and CDR2 is FQNEAQ in the germline V gene (reference sequence). The CDR3 is 16 residues long.